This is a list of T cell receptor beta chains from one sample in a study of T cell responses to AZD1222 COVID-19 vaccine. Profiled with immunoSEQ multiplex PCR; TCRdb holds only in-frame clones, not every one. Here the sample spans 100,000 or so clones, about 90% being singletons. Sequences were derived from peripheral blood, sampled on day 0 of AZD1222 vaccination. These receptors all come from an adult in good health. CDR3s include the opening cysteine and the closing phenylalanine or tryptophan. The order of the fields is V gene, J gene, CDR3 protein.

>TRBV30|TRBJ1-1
CAWSHTEAFF
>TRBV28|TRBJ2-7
CASTLLWPRYEQYF
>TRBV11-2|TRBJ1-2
CASSLAPQGAESGYTF
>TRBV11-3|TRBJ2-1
CASSPRTSGNEQFF
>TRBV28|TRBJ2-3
CASSFPFGITTGVGTDTQYF
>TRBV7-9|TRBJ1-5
CASSLDWYGGSNQPQHF
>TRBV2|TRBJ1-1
CASRQYTEAFF
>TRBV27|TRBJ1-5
CASSIGTVSNQPQHF
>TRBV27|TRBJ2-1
CASSSRQGFFHDEQFF
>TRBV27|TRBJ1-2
CASAFGGSIYGYTF
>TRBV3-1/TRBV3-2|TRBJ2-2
CASSQSSGARSTGELFF
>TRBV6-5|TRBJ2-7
CASRASGEYEQYF
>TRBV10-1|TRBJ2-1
CASSGTRGQGYNEQFF
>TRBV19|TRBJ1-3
CAVHSGNTIYF
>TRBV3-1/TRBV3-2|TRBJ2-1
CASRRSDEQFF
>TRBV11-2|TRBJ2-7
CASSGTSASYEQYF
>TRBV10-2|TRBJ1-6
CASTQDPTNSPLHF
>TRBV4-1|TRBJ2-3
CASSQGTGSTDTQYF
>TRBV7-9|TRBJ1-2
CASSTNRGGYTF
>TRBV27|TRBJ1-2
CASSPGQKVYGYTF
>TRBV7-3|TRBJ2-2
CASSLRAGGTGELFF
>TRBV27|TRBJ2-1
CASSLRGPHEQFF
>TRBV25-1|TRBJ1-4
CASRGGFTEKLFF
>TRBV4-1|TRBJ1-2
CASSHGEGRYGYTF
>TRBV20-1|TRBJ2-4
CSASPWTSGRGGGAKNIQYF
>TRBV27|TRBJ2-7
CASSSTSPREQYF
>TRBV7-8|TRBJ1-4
CASSAQATEKLFF
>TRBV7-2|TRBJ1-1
CASSLGQGRVNAFF
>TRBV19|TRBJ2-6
CASSSGVGANVLTF
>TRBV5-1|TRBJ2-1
CASSLSGSYNEQFF
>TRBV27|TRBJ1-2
CASRSSWGSDSGYTF
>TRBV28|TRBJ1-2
CASLSQGQGVYGYTF
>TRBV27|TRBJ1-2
CASRYRASYGYTF
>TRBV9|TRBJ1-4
CASSVAATGFSEKLFF
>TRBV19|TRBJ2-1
CASSIGDSPYNEQFF
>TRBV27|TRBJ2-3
CASSLADRNTDTQYF
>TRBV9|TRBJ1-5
CASSSGVQPQHF
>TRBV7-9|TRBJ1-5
CASSFNSEGNQPQHF
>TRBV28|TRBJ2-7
CASSLAGKRIYEQYF
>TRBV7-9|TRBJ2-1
CASSLGQRGIYNEQFF
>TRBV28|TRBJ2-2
CASSPKREWNTGELFF
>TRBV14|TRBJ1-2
CASSQVSVNDYGYTF
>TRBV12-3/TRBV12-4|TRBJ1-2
CASSLRLVEGYTF
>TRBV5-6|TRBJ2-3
CASSFTYPPDTQYF
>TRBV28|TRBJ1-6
CASSPPRGPLHF
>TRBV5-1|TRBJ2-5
CASSVGSGFETQYF
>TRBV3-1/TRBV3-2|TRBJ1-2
CASSLSSSNYGYTF
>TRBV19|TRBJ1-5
CASSPPQGRQPQHF
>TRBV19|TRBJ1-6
CASEGVATSSPLHF